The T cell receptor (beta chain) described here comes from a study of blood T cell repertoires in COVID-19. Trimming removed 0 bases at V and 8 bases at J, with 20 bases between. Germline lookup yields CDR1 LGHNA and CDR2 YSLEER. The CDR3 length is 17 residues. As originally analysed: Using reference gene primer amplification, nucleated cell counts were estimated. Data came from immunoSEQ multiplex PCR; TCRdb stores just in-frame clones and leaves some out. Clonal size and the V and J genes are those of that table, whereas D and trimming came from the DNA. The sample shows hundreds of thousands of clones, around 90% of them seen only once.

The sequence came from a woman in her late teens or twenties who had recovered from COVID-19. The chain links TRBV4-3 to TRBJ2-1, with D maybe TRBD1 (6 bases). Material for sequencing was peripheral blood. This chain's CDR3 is CASSQDWIGGPNDEQFF. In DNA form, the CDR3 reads TGCGCCAGCAGCCAAGATTGGATAGGGGGACCTAACGATGAGCAGTTCTTC.